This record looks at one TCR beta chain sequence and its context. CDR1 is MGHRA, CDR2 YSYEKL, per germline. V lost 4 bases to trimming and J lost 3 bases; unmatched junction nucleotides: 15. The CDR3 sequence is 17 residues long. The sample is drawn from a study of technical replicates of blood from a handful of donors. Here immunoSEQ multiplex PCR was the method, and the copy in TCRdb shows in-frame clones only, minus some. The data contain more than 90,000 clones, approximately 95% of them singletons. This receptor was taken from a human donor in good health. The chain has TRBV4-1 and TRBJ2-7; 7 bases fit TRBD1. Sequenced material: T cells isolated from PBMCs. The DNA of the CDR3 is TGCGCCAGCAGCCCGCGGAACCGGGACAGATCAGTCTACGAGCAGTACTTC. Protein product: CASSPRNRDRSVYEQYF.